The source of this T cell receptor (beta chain) is a study of identical twins. Germline values: CDR1 DFQATT, CDR2 SNEGSKA (reference sequence). The CDR3 is 13 residues long. With V trimmed by 4 bases and J by 11 bases, 10 bases remained unmatched. A universal primer site arose from template switching, and cDNA bore unique molecular identifiers. Each CDR3 protein gets one entry after TCRdb re-called the 5' RACE reads with MiXCR. The sample yields approximately 1.8 million distinct CDR3 sequences, around 29% seen once. As for this clonotype: This may come from a read error, since a much larger clone is one base off.

Sequencing was carried out using cord blood. The chain links TRBV20-1 to TRBJ2-5; 10 nucleotides agree with TRBD2. The TCR was taken from a newborn girl in good health. CDR3 region: CSATSGSCNEQYF. CDR3 coding DNA: TGCAGTGCTACTAGCGGGAGCTGCAATGAGCAGTACTTC.